The 12 T cell receptor beta chains in this list originate from one sample, sequenced in a study of PD-1 blockade in classical Hodgkin lymphoma. Assay: immunoSEQ multiplex PCR; the TCRdb copy retains only in-frame clones and omits some. The data contain fewer than 90,000 clones, 93% of them singletons. Sample time point: newly diagnosed, previously untreated cHL patient sample. The sequenced sample was peripheral blood mononuclear cells (PBMCs). The origin of the receptors is a human donor with classical Hodgkin lymphoma.

This chain joins TRBV15 and TRBJ2-7; 9 nucleotides align to TRBD1. This CDR3 has 15 amino acids. The J segment lost 6 bases and the V segment lost 1 base, leaving 7 bases of the junction unmatched. Germline V gene data show CDR1 as LNHNV and CDR2 as YYDKDF (reference sequence). The DNA of the CDR3 is TGTGCCACCAGCAGAGCCGGGACAGGGCTTTTCGAGCAGTACTTC. Its translation: CATSRAGTGLFEQYF.

The rearrangement links TRBV29-1 to TRBJ1-2, with D possibly TRBD1 on 6 matching bases. V was shortened by 7 bases and J by 4 bases, with 19 bases between the two germline ends. Germline CDR1 reads SQVTM; CDR2 reads ANQGSEA. CDR3 length: 14 residues. CDR3 protein: CSATTGALLYGYTF. DNA of the CDR3: TGCAGCGCCACGACAGGAGCCCTCCTCTATGGCTACACCTTC.

The chain employs TRBV6-1 and TRBJ1-5, with a weak D call TRBD1 (5 bases). Germline CDR1 is MNHNS and CDR2 is SASEGT. Deletions cut 4 bases from V and 6 bases from J, with 10 bases between. The CDR3 covers 13 residues. Written as DNA, the CDR3 is TGTGCCAGCAGTGGGGAGAGGGGTCAGCCCCAGCATTTT. Amino acid sequence: CASSGERGQPQHF.

The CDR3 sequence: CASSEWGAGNTIYF. DNA for the CDR3: TGTGCCAGCAGTGAATGGGGGGCTGGAAACACCATATATTTT. This chain joins TRBV6-1 and TRBJ1-3; tentatively, D is TRBD1 (5 bases). Germline V gene sequence: CDR1 MNHNS, CDR2 SASEGT. Between the trimmed V and J ends, which lost 2 bases and 2 bases, there was a span of 7 bases. The CDR3 is 14 residues long.

The V and J genes are TRBV7-9 and TRBJ2-1; possibly TRBD2 for D (5 bases). This CDR3 comprises 17 residues. V gave up 3 bases and J gave up 0 bases, with 15 bases separating them. CDR1 is SEHNR and CDR2 is FQNEAQ in the germline V gene (reference sequence). CDR3 protein: CASSFLGAPRSYNEQFF. The DNA of the CDR3 is TGTGCCAGCAGCTTCTTGGGAGCACCTCGCTCCTACAATGAGCAGTTCTTC.

In its sample, this clone was seen once. The rearrangement links TRBV30 to TRBJ2-3; D perhaps matches TRBD2 (5 bases). CDR1 is GTSNPN, CDR2 SVGIG, per germline (reference sequence). V lost 5 bases and J lost 6, with 18 bases in between. The length of the CDR3 is 14 residues. The CDR3 is CAWGELRSGDTQYF. DNA for the CDR3: TGTGCCTGGGGGGAGCTGAGGAGTGGGGATACGCAGTATTTT.

The chain couples TRBV6-5 to TRBJ2-7; D gene uncertain. Trimming cost V 6 bases and J 2 bases, with 14 bases left between them. This CDR3 contains 14 residues. CDR1 and CDR2 (germline): MNHEY, SVGAGI. The CDR3 DNA reads as TGTGCCAGCAGACGCGAAGGAGTTCCCTACGAGCAGTACTTC. This sequence encodes CASRREGVPYEQYF.

V and J are TRBV29-1 and TRBJ2-3; possibly TRBD2 for D (5 bases). Germline CDR1 reads SQVTM; CDR2 reads ANQGSEA. V was pared by 6 bases and J by 1 base, with 14 bases between. CDR3 length: 14 amino acids. The DNA for the CDR3 is TGCAGCGTAGGCCCCCCGCGGGGCACAGATACGCAGTATTTT. Translated: CSVGPPRGTDTQYF.

The chain combines TRBV2 with TRBJ2-2; 12 bases align to TRBD2. Germline V CDR1 and CDR2: SNHLY, FYNNEI. The CDR3 runs to 18 residues. V lost 6 bases and J lost 5; bases outside the gene matches: 13. This CDR3 reads CASRGHGGLAGRTGELFF. CDR3 bases: TGTGCCAGCAGGGGGCACGGTGGACTAGCGGGGCGAACCGGGGAGCTGTTTTTT.

This clone was seen once. This chain joins TRBV5-1 and TRBJ2-5; 13 nucleotides align to TRBD2. The ends lost 0 bases at V and 2 bases at J; junction bases unmatched: 7. The CDR3 runs to 18 residues. CDR1 and CDR2 from the germline V gene are SGHRS and YFSETQ. CDR3 sequence (DNA): TGCGCCAGCAGCTTGGTAGGACTAGCGGGAGTCTTTCAAGAGACCCAGTACTTC. This codes for CASSLVGLAGVFQETQYF.

This chain uses TRBV28 with TRBJ2-3; D possibly corresponds to TRBD1 (6 bases). Trimming left V 4 bases short and J 0 bases short, with 11 bases between. Germline V gene lookup returns CDR1 MDHEN and CDR2 SYDVKM. The CDR3 spans 15 residues. The CDR3 here is CASSSGTRSTDTQYF. DNA of the CDR3: TGTGCCAGCAGTTCCGGGACACGAAGCACAGATACGCAGTATTTT. The entire variable domain, with the rest obtained from reference TRBV28 and TRBJ2-3, is as follows: DVKVTQSSRYLVKRTGEKVFLECVQDMDHENMFWYRQDPGLGLRLIYFSYDVKMKEKGDIPEGYSVSREKKERFSLILESASTNQTSMYLCASSSGTRSTDTQYFGPGTRLTVL.

The chain recombines TRBV28 with TRBJ1-3, with 8 bases matching TRBD1. Germline V gene data show CDR1 as MDHEN and CDR2 as SYDVKM. The V gene end was trimmed by 6 bases and the J gene end by 3 bases; junction bases not matched to a gene: 4. The CDR3 contains 14 residues. The CDR3 sequence is CASSAGQGGNTIYF. In DNA form, the CDR3 reads TGTGCCAGCAGCGCCGGACAGGGTGGAAACACCATATATTTT. Full variable domain (missing parts from reference TRBV28 and TRBJ1-3): DVKVTQSSRYLVKRTGEKVFLECVQDMDHENMFWYRQDPGLGLRLIYFSYDVKMKEKGDIPEGYSVSREKKERFSLILESASTNQTSMYLCASSAGQGGNTIYFGEGSWLTVV.